The 13 T cell receptor beta chains reported below all come from one sample, sequenced in a study of blood T cell repertoires in COVID-19. The table came from immunoSEQ multiplex PCR; TCRdb's copy has only in-frame clones and leaves some out. The table lists a few hundred thousand clones, 70% to 90% of them singletons, with 1.2% to 1.5% in the top ten. Material for sequencing was peripheral blood. These receptors were taken from a man at least 80 years old with acute or convalescent COVID-19.

V and J are TRBV7-2 and TRBJ1-5, with 9 bases that match TRBD1. Germline CDR1 reads SGHTA; CDR2 reads FQGNSA. Trimming removed 5 bases from V and 2 bases from J; junction bases left unmatched: 7. The CDR3 runs 16 residues. DNA of the CDR3: TGTGCCAGCAGCCCAAGGACAGGGGCGGGCAATCAGCCCCAGCATTTT. This translates into CASSPRTGAGNQPQHF.

The gene calls are TRBV28 and TRBJ2-3; D is unresolved. This CDR3 region has 11 residues. The ends were cut back, 8 bases at V and 6 bases at J, with 9 bases in the middle. Germline assignment: CDR1 MDHEN and CDR2 SYDVKM. The CDR3 reads CASRTSDTQYF. Written as DNA, the CDR3 is TGTGCCAGCCGCACTTCCGATACGCAGTATTTT.

This chain uses TRBV4-3 with TRBJ1-1, with a possible D match to TRBD1 (5 bases). The CDR3 covers 19 residues. Deletions cut 0 bases from V and 5 bases from J, with 25 bases between. Germline CDR1 reads LGHNA; CDR2 reads YSLEER. The CDR3, as DNA: TGCGCCAGCAGCCAAGATCTTAGGGTGGGGGTCCGGGAGTGGACTGAAGCTTTCTTT. Its protein is CASSQDLRVGVREWTEAFF.

There are a few counts of this clone. The chain couples TRBV5-4 to TRBJ1-6, with 7 nucleotides matching TRBD1. With V trimmed by 3 bases and J by 6 bases, 3 bases remained unmatched. The germline gives CDR1 SGHNT, CDR2 YYREEE (reference sequence). This CDR3 is 14 amino acids long. In nucleotides, the CDR3 is TGTGCCAGCAGCTACCGGGACAGTAATTCACCCCTCCACTTT. This gives the protein CASSYRDSNSPLHF.

The V gene is TRBV27, the J gene TRBJ2-3; 9 nucleotides align to TRBD1. The germline CDR1 and CDR2 sequences are MNHEY and SMNVEV (reference sequence). The V gene end was trimmed by 6 bases and the J gene end by 4 bases; junction bases not matched to a gene: 5. The CDR3 consists of 14 residues. For the CDR3, the DNA is TGTGCCAGCAGCAAGGACAGGGGCCCAGATACGCAGTATTTT. This translates into CASSKDRGPDTQYF.

This chain uses TRBV7-9 with TRBJ2-2, with 7 bases lining up with TRBD2. The CDR3 is 14 amino acids. CDR1 and CDR2 (germline): SEHNR, FQNEAQ (reference sequence). V lost 8 bases and J lost 0; bases outside the gene matches: 3. The CDR3 protein is CASQAGSNTGELFF. The CDR3 coding sequence is TGTGCCAGCCAAGCGGGGTCGAACACCGGGGAGCTGTTTTTT. Full variable domain (rest looked up from reference TRBV7-9 and TRBJ2-2): DTGVSQNPRHKITKRGQNVTFRCDPISEHNRLYWYRQTLGQGPEFLTYFQNEAQLEKSRLLSDRFSAERPKGSFSTLEIQRTEQGDSAMYLCASQAGSNTGELFFGEGSRLTVL.

This clone was seen a handful of times. V is TRBV4-2 and J is TRBJ1-1; D is ambiguous. Germline CDR1 reads LGHNA; CDR2 reads YNFKEQ. The CDR3 consists of 15 residues. Trimming pared 1 base from V and 5 bases from J, leaving 14 bases between. The CDR3 nucleotides read TGTGCCAGCAGCCAAGCTGTTGGTTCGGTAACTGAAGCTTTCTTT. This gives the protein CASSQAVGSVTEAFF.

The chain has TRBV7-8 and TRBJ1-2; D not resolved. Trimming cost V 5 bases and J 2 bases, with 15 bases left between them. The CDR3 length is 15 residues. The germline V gene has CDR1 SGHVS and CDR2 FQNEAQ. Here the CDR3 reads CASSAARALNYGYTF. CDR3 nucleotides: TGTGCCAGCAGCGCCGCACGAGCCCTCAACTATGGCTACACCTTC.

The chain links TRBV5-1 to TRBJ1-1; 7 bases are shared with TRBD1. With 0 bases clipped from V and 4 bases from J, the junction kept 9 bases outside the gene matches. The CDR3 is 16 amino acids. CDR1 is SGHRS and CDR2 is YFSETQ in the germline V gene. Here the CDR3 reads CASSLGDSLGGTEAFF. In DNA, the CDR3 is TGCGCCAGCAGCTTGGGGGACAGCCTCGGGGGCACTGAAGCTTTCTTT.

This clone appeared a single time. The V call is TRBV30, the J call TRBJ1-2; D is unclear. CDR3 length: 11 amino acids. Germline assignment: CDR1 GTSNPN and CDR2 SVGIG (reference sequence). Trimming left V 2 bases short and J 8 bases short, with 9 bases between. DNA for the CDR3: TGTGCCTGGAGTTCCAGAAGAGGCTACACCTTC. It yields the protein CAWSSRRGYTF.

The chain employs TRBV10-3 and TRBJ2-2, with D maybe TRBD1 (6 bases). The length of the CDR3 is 16 residues. Per germline, CDR1 ENHRY and CDR2 SYGVKD. V was clipped by 4 bases and J by 2 bases, with 14 bases between them. The CDR3 region is CAISVGAAINTGELFF. The DNA for the CDR3 is TGTGCCATCAGTGTGGGGGCAGCTATAAACACCGGGGAGCTGTTTTTT.

This sequence joins TRBV6-2 or TRBV6-3 and TRBJ1-1, with 8 bases identical to TRBD1. The V gene's germline CDR1 is MNHEY and CDR2 SVGEGT. J gave up 5 bases and V 1 base, and 6 bases lay outside the gene matches. This CDR3 contains 15 residues. The DNA of the CDR3 is TGTGCCAGCAGTTACTTGACAGGGGTGGGGACTGAAGCTTTCTTT. Its protein is CASSYLTGVGTEAFF.

The rearrangement joins TRBV7-3 to TRBJ1-2, with D possibly matching TRBD1 (6 bases). Germline CDR1 and CDR2: SGHTA and FQGTGA. Trimming removed 7 bases at V and 2 bases at J, with 14 bases between. The CDR3 covers 14 residues. The CDR3 loop is CASTTGGANYGYTF. CDR3 sequence (DNA): TGTGCCAGCACCACGGGGGGGGCGAACTATGGCTACACCTTC.